The present T cell receptor beta chain was sequenced within a study of cytomegalovirus exposure and HLA in healthy donors. About the study: As an earlier analysis found, about 179 million T cells yielded around 110 million unique TCR beta sequences. Broader study findings: In an earlier analysis, about 87% or about 30%: the productive usage of most TCR beta V segments. Confirmation was obtained in vitro that a few CMV-associated chains are specific for CMV antigens. TCR beta V- and J-gene trimming was later associated with a missense DCLRE1C variant.

The PCR made use of 60 Vbeta and 13 Jbeta primers. Sequencing was performed with immunoSEQ multiplex PCR; in TCRdb, only in-frame clones are kept and a portion is missing. The table shows around 150,000 clones, with roughly 81% occurring only once. Turning to this clone: Its specificity is unknown.

Germline values: CDR1 MRHNA, CDR2 SNTAGT. V shed 0 bases and J shed 8 bases, with 13 bases lying between them. CDR3 size: 14 residues. The sequencing input was PBMCs. This TCR was sampled from a young man in good health and CMV-seropositive. The chain combines TRBV6-4 with TRBJ1-2, with D unresolved. CDR3: CASSDSEGVEGYTF. The CDR3 nucleotides read TGTGCCAGCAGTGACTCGGAGGGAGTGGAGGGCTACACCTTC.